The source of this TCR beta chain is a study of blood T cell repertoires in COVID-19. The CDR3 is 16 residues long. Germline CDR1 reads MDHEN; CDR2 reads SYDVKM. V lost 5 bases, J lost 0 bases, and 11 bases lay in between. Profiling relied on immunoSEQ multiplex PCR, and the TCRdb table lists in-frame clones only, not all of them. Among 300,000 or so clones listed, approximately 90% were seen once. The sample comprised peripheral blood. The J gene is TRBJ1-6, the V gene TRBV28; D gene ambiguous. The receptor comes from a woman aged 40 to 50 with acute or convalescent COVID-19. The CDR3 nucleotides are TGTGCCAGCAGTCCGACTTCTAGCTCCTATAATTCACCCCTCCACTTT. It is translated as CASSPTSSSYNSPLHF. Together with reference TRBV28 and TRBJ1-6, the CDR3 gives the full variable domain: DVKVTQSSRYLVKRTGEKVFLECVQDMDHENMFWYRQDPGLGLRLIYFSYDVKMKEKGDIPEGYSVSREKKERFSLILESASTNQTSMYLCASSPTSSSYNSPLHFGNGTRLTVT.